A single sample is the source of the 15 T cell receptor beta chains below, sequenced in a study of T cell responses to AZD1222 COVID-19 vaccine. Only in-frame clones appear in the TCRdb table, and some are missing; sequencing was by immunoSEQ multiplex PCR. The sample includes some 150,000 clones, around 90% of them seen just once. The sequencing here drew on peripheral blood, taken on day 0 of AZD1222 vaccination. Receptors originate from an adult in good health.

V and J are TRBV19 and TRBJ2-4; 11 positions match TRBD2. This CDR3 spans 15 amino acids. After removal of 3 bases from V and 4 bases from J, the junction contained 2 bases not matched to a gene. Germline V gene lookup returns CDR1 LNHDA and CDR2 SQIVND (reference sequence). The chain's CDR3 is CASSMSSGGKNIQYF. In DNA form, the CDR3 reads TGTGCCAGTAGTATGTCTAGCGGGGGGAAAAACATTCAGTACTTC.

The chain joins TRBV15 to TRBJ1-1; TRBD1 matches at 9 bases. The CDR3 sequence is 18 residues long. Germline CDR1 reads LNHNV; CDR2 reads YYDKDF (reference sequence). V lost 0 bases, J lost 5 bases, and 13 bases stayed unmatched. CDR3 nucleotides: TGTGCCACCAGCAGAGATTTACGGGGACAGGGCGGTCGGACTGAAGCTTTCTTT. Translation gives CATSRDLRGQGGRTEAFF. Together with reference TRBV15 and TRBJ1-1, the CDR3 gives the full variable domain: DAMVIQNPRYQVTQFGKPVTLSCSQTLNHNVMYWYQQKSSQAPKLLFHYYDKDFNNEADTPDNFQSRRPNTSFCFLDIRSPGLGDTAMYLCATSRDLRGQGGRTEAFFGQGTRLTVV.

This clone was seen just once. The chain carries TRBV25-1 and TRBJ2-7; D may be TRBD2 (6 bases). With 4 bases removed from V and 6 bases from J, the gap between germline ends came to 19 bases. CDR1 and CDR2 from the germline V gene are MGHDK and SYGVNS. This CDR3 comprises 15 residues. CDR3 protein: CASSGRNLGGSEQYF. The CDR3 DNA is TGTGCCAGCAGTGGGCGGAATTTGGGGGGATCCGAGCAGTACTTC.

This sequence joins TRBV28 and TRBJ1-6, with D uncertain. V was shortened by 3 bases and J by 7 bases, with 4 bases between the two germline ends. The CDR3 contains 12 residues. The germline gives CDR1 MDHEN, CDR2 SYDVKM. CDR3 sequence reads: CASSFGNSPLHF. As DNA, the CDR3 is TGTGCCAGCAGTTTCGGGAATTCACCCCTCCACTTT.

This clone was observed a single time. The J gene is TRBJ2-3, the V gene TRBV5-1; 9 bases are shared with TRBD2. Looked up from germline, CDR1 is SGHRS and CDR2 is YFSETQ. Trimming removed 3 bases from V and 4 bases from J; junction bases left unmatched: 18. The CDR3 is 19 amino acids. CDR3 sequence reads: CASSSTGLAPKSTPDTQYF. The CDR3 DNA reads TGCGCCAGCAGCTCTACGGGACTAGCCCCCAAATCCACCCCAGATACGCAGTATTTT. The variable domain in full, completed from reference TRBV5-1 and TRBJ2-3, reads KAGVTQTPRYLIKTRGQQVTLSCSPISGHRSVSWYQQTPGQGLQFLFEYFSETQRNKGNFPGRFSGRQFSNSRSEMNVSTLELGDSALYLCASSSTGLAPKSTPDTQYFGPGTRLTVL.

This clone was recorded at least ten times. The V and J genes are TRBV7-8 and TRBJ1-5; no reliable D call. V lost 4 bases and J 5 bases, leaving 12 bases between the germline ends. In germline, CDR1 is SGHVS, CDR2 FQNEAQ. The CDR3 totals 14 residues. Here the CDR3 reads CASSSRRFDQPQHF. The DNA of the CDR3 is TGTGCCAGCAGCTCGCGGAGGTTCGATCAGCCCCAGCATTTT.

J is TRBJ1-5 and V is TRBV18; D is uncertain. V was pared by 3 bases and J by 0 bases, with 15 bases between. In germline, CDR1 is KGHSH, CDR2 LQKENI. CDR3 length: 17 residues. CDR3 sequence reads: CASSPYSQAYSNQPQHF. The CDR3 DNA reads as TGTGCCAGCTCACCCTACAGCCAGGCCTATAGCAATCAGCCCCAGCATTTT.

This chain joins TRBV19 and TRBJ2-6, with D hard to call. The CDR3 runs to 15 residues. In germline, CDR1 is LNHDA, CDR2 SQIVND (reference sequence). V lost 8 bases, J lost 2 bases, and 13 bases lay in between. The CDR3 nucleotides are TGTGCCAGTTCGACCCGTTCGGCTGGGGCCAACGTCCTGACTTTC. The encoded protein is CASSTRSAGANVLTF.

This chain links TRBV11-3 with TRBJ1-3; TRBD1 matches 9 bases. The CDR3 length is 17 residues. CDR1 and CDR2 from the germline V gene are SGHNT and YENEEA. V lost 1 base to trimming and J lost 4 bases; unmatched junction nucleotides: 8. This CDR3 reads CASSLVNRGPHGNTIYF. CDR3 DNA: TGTGCCAGCAGCTTAGTGAACAGGGGGCCTCACGGAAACACCATATATTTT. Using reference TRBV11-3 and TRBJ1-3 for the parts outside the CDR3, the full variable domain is EAGVVQSPRYKIIEKKQPVAFWCNPISGHNTLYWYLQNLGQGPELLIRYENEEAVDDSQLPKDRFSAERLKGVDSTLKIQPAELGDSAVYLCASSLVNRGPHGNTIYFGEGSWLTVV.

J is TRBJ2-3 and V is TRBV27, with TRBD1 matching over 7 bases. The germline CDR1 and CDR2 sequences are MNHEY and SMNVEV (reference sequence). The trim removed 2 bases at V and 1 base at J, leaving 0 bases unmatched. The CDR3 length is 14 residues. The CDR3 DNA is TGTGCCAGCAGTTTACAGGGGGGCACAGATACGCAGTATTTT. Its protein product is CASSLQGGTDTQYF.

The CDR3 is CASSYSRGRGGELFF. In nucleotides, the CDR3 is TGTGCCAGCAGTTACTCGAGGGGGCGGGGCGGGGAGCTGTTTTTT. The V gene is TRBV6-6, the J gene TRBJ2-2, with a tentative D call TRBD1 (7 bases). V shed 0 bases and J shed 7 bases, with 12 bases lying between them. The germline CDR1 and CDR2 sequences are MNHNY and SVGAGI (reference sequence). The CDR3 sequence is 15 residues long.

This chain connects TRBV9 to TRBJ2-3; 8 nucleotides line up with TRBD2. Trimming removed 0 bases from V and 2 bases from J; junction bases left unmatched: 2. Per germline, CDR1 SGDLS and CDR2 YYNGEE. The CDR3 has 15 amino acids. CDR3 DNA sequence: TGTGCCAGCAGCGTAGAACTAGCGGCCACAGATACGCAGTATTTT. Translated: CASSVELAATDTQYF.

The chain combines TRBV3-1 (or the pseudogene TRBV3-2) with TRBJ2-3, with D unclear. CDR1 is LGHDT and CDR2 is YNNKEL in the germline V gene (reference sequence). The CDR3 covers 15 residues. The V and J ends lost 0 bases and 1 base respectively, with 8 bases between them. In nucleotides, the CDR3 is TGTGCCAGCAGCCAAGATCTTCGACGCACAGATACGCAGTATTTT. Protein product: CASSQDLRRTDTQYF.

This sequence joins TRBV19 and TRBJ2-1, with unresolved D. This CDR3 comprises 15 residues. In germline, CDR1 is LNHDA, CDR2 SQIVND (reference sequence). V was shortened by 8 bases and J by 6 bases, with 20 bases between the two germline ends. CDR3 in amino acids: CASAQSNLFGNEQFF. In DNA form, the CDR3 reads TGTGCCAGTGCTCAAAGTAATCTATTCGGCAATGAGCAGTTCTTC.

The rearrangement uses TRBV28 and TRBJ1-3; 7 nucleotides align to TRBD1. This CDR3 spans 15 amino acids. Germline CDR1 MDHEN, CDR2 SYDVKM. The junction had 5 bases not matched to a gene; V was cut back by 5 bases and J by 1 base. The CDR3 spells CASSNPGGSGNTIYF. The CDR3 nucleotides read TGTGCCAGCAGTAATCCAGGGGGTTCTGGAAACACCATATATTTT.